A selection of T cell receptor beta chains follows, all from one sample in a study of blood T cell repertoires in COVID-19. Sequencing used immunoSEQ multiplex PCR; TCRdb keeps in-frame clones, though not all of them. Among 200,000 to 300,000 clones listed, 87% were seen once. Sequencing was carried out using peripheral blood. Receptors originate from a man aged 60 to 75 who had recovered from COVID-19. Each CDR3 is given with its conserved first and last residue. D genes are given only for firm matches. Some rows mark clone size as missing; the rest say once, few, many or name a class of expanded clone.

D: NA
V: TRBV5-5
size: NA
J: TRBJ1-5
CDR3: CASSLEGYSNQPQHF
DNA: TGTGCCAGCAGCTTGGAGGGGTATAGCAATCAGCCCCAGCATTTT

D: NA
V: TRBV2
size: NA
J: TRBJ2-3
CDR3: CASSYGQKDFTDTQYF
DNA: TGTGCCAGCAGTTATGGACAGAAAGATTTCACAGATACGCAGTATTTT

D: TRBD1
V: TRBV2
size: NA
J: TRBJ2-5
CDR3: CASRRTSGTAQETQYF
DNA: TGTGCTAGCAGGCGGACCTCCGGGACAGCGCAAGAGACCCAGTACTTC

D: NA
V: TRBV6-2/TRBV6-3
size: NA
J: TRBJ1-2
CDR3: CASSYSAGANYGYTF
DNA: TGTGCCAGCAGTTACTCGGCCGGAGCTAACTATGGCTACACCTTC

D: NA
V: TRBV7-8
size: NA
J: TRBJ1-1
CDR3: CASGVRQFTEAFF
DNA: TGTGCCAGCGGAGTGCGTCAGTTCACTGAAGCTTTCTTT

D: NA
V: TRBV7-9
size: NA
J: TRBJ2-2
CDR3: CASSISRARWNTGELFF
DNA: TGTGCCAGCAGCATATCCAGGGCACGATGGAACACCGGGGAGCTGTTTTTT

D: TRBD1
V: TRBV24-1
size: NA
J: TRBJ2-7
CDR3: CATSDPGTGSREQYF
DNA: TGTGCCACCAGTGACCCCGGGACAGGCAGTCGCGAGCAGTACTTC

D: TRBD1
V: TRBV23-1
size: NA
J: TRBJ1-3
CDR3: CASSQSGPGQSSGNTIYF
DNA: TGCGCCAGCAGTCAATCCGGTCCGGGACAGAGCTCTGGAAACACCATATATTTT

D: TRBD2
V: TRBV5-1
size: NA
J: TRBJ2-1
CDR3: CASRYSGGTDNEQFF
DNA: TGCGCCAGCAGATATAGCGGGGGAACAGACAATGAGCAGTTCTTC

D: NA
V: TRBV3-1/TRBV3-2
size: NA
J: TRBJ2-1
CDR3: CASSQARGPGNEQFF
DNA: TGTGCCAGCAGCCAAGCGAGAGGGCCGGGAAATGAGCAGTTCTTC

D: TRBD1
V: TRBV27
size: NA
J: TRBJ2-3
CDR3: CASSFSHDRGTQYF
DNA: TGTGCCAGCAGTTTTTCCCACGACAGGGGCACGCAGTATTTT

D: NA
V: TRBV18
size: NA
J: TRBJ2-2
CDR3: CASSPRRDTGELFF
DNA: TGTGCCAGCTCACCACGAAGAGACACCGGGGAGCTGTTTTTT

D: TRBD2
V: TRBV19
size: NA
J: TRBJ2-1
CDR3: CASSSKPAGLARYNEQFF
DNA: TGTGCCAGTAGTTCAAAACCGGCGGGACTAGCACGATACAATGAGCAGTTCTTC

D: NA
V: TRBV7-9
size: NA
J: TRBJ1-4
CDR3: CASSARATNEKLFF
DNA: TGTGCCAGCAGCGCCAGGGCAACTAATGAAAAACTGTTTTTT

D: NA
V: TRBV5-4
size: NA
J: TRBJ2-7
CDR3: CASSLSTTLSHEQYF
DNA: TGTGCCAGCAGCTTGTCAACCACTTTGTCCCACGAGCAGTACTTC

D: NA
V: TRBV20-1
size: NA
J: TRBJ1-1
CDR3: CSASTGRDTEAFF
DNA: TGCAGTGCTAGTACGGGTCGGGACACTGAAGCTTTCTTT

D: TRBD1
V: TRBV7-8
size: once
J: TRBJ1-2
CDR3: CASSSGQGNYGYTF
DNA: TGTGCCAGCAGCTCGGGACAGGGAAACTATGGCTACACCTTC

D: NA
V: TRBV19
size: NA
J: TRBJ1-5
CDR3: CASSAARGGNQPQHF
DNA: TGTGCCAGTAGTGCCGCCCGGGGAGGGAATCAGCCCCAGCATTTT

D: TRBD1
V: TRBV6-5
size: NA
J: TRBJ1-4
CDR3: CASSSRGQNYEKLFF
DNA: TGTGCCAGCAGTTCGAGGGGGCAGAATTATGAAAAACTGTTTTTT

D: NA
V: TRBV4-2
size: NA
J: TRBJ1-3
CDR3: CASSQDGRAGNTIYF
DNA: TGTGCCAGCAGCCAAGATGGGCGGGCTGGAAACACCATATATTTT

D: NA
V: TRBV6-5
size: NA
J: TRBJ2-1
CDR3: CASSLPGGYNEQFF
DNA: TGTGCCAGCAGTTTACCCGGGGGATACAATGAGCAGTTCTTC

D: NA
V: TRBV5-1
size: NA
J: TRBJ2-5
CDR3: CASSLVSEETQYF
DNA: TGCGCCAGCAGCTTGGTGTCAGAAGAGACCCAGTACTTC

D: TRBD2
V: TRBV5-1
size: NA
J: TRBJ2-7
CDR3: CASSYRTSLSEQYF
DNA: TGCGCCAGCAGCTACCGGACTAGTTTGTCCGAGCAGTACTTC

D: NA
V: TRBV4-1
size: few
J: TRBJ2-7
CDR3: CASSQDRTVHEQYF
DNA: TGCGCCAGCAGCCAAGATCGTACGGTACACGAGCAGTACTTC

D: TRBD1
V: TRBV7-2
size: NA
J: TRBJ2-5
CDR3: CASSLMGTGPQETQYF
DNA: TGTGCCAGCAGCTTAATGGGGACAGGGCCGCAAGAGACCCAGTACTTC

D: TRBD1
V: TRBV5-4
size: NA
J: TRBJ2-1
CDR3: CASRSRDRAHNEQFF
DNA: TGTGCCAGCAGATCCCGGGACAGGGCCCACAATGAGCAGTTCTTC

D: NA
V: TRBV7-9
size: once
J: TRBJ1-2
CDR3: CASRPDPNRANYGYTF
DNA: TGTGCCAGCAGACCGGACCCGAACAGGGCTAACTATGGCTACACCTTC

D: NA
V: TRBV19
size: NA
J: TRBJ1-2
CDR3: CASSNPQALYGYTF
DNA: TGTGCCAGTAGTAACCCCCAGGCCCTCTATGGCTACACCTTC

D: TRBD2
V: TRBV5-6
size: NA
J: TRBJ2-1
CDR3: CASSLIAGDHNEQFF
DNA: TGTGCCAGCAGCTTGATCGCGGGGGATCACAATGAGCAGTTCTTC

D: NA
V: TRBV11-2
size: NA
J: TRBJ1-2
CDR3: CASSLGAGQSYGYTF
DNA: TGTGCCAGCAGCTTAGGGGCAGGACAATCCTATGGCTACACCTTC

D: TRBD1
V: TRBV28
size: NA
J: TRBJ2-1
CDR3: CASRPTGTGKYEQFF
DNA: TGTGCCAGCAGGCCTACCGGGACAGGGAAGTACGAGCAGTTCTTC

D: TRBD1
V: TRBV27
size: once
J: TRBJ1-5
CDR3: CASSLRTGVRGYQPQHF
DNA: TGTGCCAGCAGTTTAAGGACAGGCGTACGAGGTTATCAGCCCCAGCATTTT

D: NA
V: TRBV19
size: NA
J: TRBJ2-2
CDR3: CASRRRRVDGELFF
DNA: TGTGCCAGTCGAAGAAGACGGGTTGACGGGGAGCTGTTTTTT

D: NA
V: TRBV9
size: NA
J: TRBJ1-1
CDR3: CASSVGRANTEAFF
DNA: TGTGCCAGCAGCGTAGGCAGGGCGAACACTGAAGCTTTCTTT

D: NA
V: TRBV5-3
size: NA
J: TRBJ1-1
CDR3: CARIYRETFF
DNA: TGTGCCAGAATTTACAGGGAAACTTTCTTT

D: TRBD2
V: TRBV7-6
size: NA
J: TRBJ2-3
CDR3: CASSTGLADTQYF
DNA: TGTGCCAGCAGCACCGGACTAGCCGATACGCAGTATTTT

D: NA
V: TRBV19
size: few
J: TRBJ2-2
CDR3: CASRPSGTWNTGELFF
DNA: TGTGCCAGTAGACCCTCCGGGACATGGAACACCGGGGAGCTGTTTTTT

D: NA
V: TRBV15
size: NA
J: TRBJ2-4
CDR3: CATSRVAGRGAKNIQYF
DNA: TGTGCCACCAGCAGAGTGGCGGGGAGGGGGGCCAAAAACATTCAGTACTTC

D: TRBD2
V: TRBV15
size: NA
J: TRBJ2-5
CDR3: CATSRPPRGGVRETQYF
DNA: TGTGCCACCAGTCGACCCCCCCGCGGGGGGGTTCGCGAGACCCAGTACTTC

D: NA
V: TRBV2
size: NA
J: TRBJ1-5
CDR3: CASNPTPYSNQPQHF
DNA: TGTGCCAGCAACCCGACACCGTATAGCAATCAGCCCCAGCATTTT

D: NA
V: TRBV3-1/TRBV3-2
size: NA
J: TRBJ1-5
CDR3: CASSQGHGSNQPQHF
DNA: TGTGCCAGCAGCCAAGGACATGGTAGCAATCAGCCCCAGCATTTT

D: NA
V: TRBV5-1
size: NA
J: TRBJ1-6
CDR3: CASSLERRLNSPLHF
DNA: TGCGCCAGCAGCTTGGAGCGGAGGCTAAATTCACCCCTCCACTTT

D: NA
V: TRBV28
size: NA
J: TRBJ2-6
CDR3: CASSLWSGGANVLTF
DNA: TGTGCCAGCAGTTTATGGTCGGGGGGGGCCAACGTCCTGACTTTC

D: TRBD2
V: TRBV3-1/TRBV3-2
size: NA
J: TRBJ2-3
CDR3: CASSQGLAGGSADTQYF
DNA: TGTGCCAGCAGCCAGGGACTAGCGGGGGGGTCTGCAGATACGCAGTATTTT

D: NA
V: TRBV28
size: NA
J: TRBJ1-5
CDR3: CASSPSVPQHF
DNA: TGTGCCAGCAGTCCCTCGGTTCCCCAGCATTTT

D: NA
V: TRBV9
size: NA
J: TRBJ2-6
CDR3: CASSVRGPGANVLTF
DNA: TGTGCCAGCAGCGTAAGGGGTCCTGGGGCCAACGTCCTGACTTTC

D: TRBD1
V: TRBV5-1
size: NA
J: TRBJ2-1
CDR3: CASSVGQGEPFF
DNA: TGCGCCAGCAGCGTAGGACAGGGGGAGCCGTTCTTC

D: TRBD2
V: TRBV19
size: NA
J: TRBJ2-3
CDR3: CASSKVAGAQVDTQYF
DNA: TGTGCCAGTAGTAAGGTAGCGGGGGCCCAGGTGGATACGCAGTATTTT

D: NA
V: TRBV6-5
size: NA
J: TRBJ2-2
CDR3: CASSYRAQGSGELFF
DNA: TGTGCCAGCAGTTACCGTGCCCAGGGTTCCGGGGAGCTGTTTTTT